One and the same sample provided the 32 T cell receptor beta chains below, sequenced in a study of blood T cell repertoires in COVID-19. Sequenced by immunoSEQ multiplex PCR; TCRdb stores in-frame clones only, minus some. The top ten clones hold approximately 7% of a sample with 150,000 to 200,000 clones, 70% to 85% of them seen once. Sequencing input: peripheral blood. Source of these receptors: a woman aged 40 to 49 with COVID-19, enrolled during active disease.

The rearrangement uses TRBV4-1 and TRBJ1-1; 7 bases are a match to TRBD1. Unmatched junction bases numbered 11, after V lost 3 bases and J lost 1 base. CDR3 length equals 17 residues. Germline V gives CDR1 MGHRA, CDR2 YSYEKL. CDR3 protein: CASSQGAGTDKNTEAFF. CDR3 in DNA: TGCGCCAGCAGCCAGGGCGCCGGGACAGATAAGAACACTGAAGCTTTCTTT.

This clone has only a few counts. This rearrangement joins TRBV7-8 to TRBJ2-3, with 9 bases aligning to TRBD1. V shed 6 bases and J 1 base; nucleotides not matched to a gene: 8. The CDR3 totals 16 residues. Germline CDR1 is SGHVS and CDR2 is FQNEAQ. CDR3 residues: CASRKPRTGGTDTQYF. The CDR3 DNA sequence: TGTGCCAGCAGAAAACCCCGGACAGGGGGCACAGATACGCAGTATTTT.

V usage is TRBV19 and J usage is TRBJ2-1; TRBD2 agrees at 11 bases. CDR3 length: 15 residues. V lost 5 bases, J lost 3 bases, and 3 bases stayed unmatched. CDR1 and CDR2 (germline): LNHDA, SQIVND (reference sequence). This chain's CDR3 is CASSRTSGYYNEQFF. The CDR3 DNA follows: TGTGCCAGTAGTCGGACTAGCGGGTACTACAATGAGCAGTTCTTC.

This chain joins TRBV19 and TRBJ1-5, with D unclear. The CDR3 runs 13 residues. V lost 1 base to trimming and J lost 3 bases, with 4 bases between them. CDR1 and CDR2 from the germline V gene are LNHDA and SQIVND (reference sequence). CDR3 coding DNA: TGTGCCAGTAGTATAGTAGACAATCAGCCCCAGCATTTT. Amino acid sequence: CASSIVDNQPQHF.

The rearrangement links TRBV29-1 to TRBJ1-1, with D uncertain. The CDR3 has 13 amino acids. The germline CDR1 and CDR2 sequences are SQVTM and ANQGSEA. V lost 1 base and J lost 0, with 6 bases in between. CDR3 protein: CSVEATVNTEAFF. The CDR3 DNA follows: TGCAGCGTTGAAGCCACAGTGAACACTGAAGCTTTCTTT.

This clone was found once. This chain links TRBV6-1 with TRBJ1-2; a possible D gene is TRBD1 (6 bases). Germline CDR1 and CDR2: MNHNS and SASEGT. This CDR3 is built from 19 residues. V shed 2 bases and J shed 3 bases, with 25 bases lying between them. CDR3 DNA: TGTGCCAGCAGTGAAACCTCAAACAGGGTATTCGGGTTGGACTATGGCTACACCTTC. It encodes CASSETSNRVFGLDYGYTF.

This sequence joins TRBV9 and TRBJ1-6; 9 positions match TRBD1. Germline lookup yields CDR1 SGDLS and CDR2 YYNGEE. V shed 2 bases and J 10 bases; nucleotides not matched to a gene: 7. This CDR3 contains 15 residues. CDR3 sequence: CASSVDRGGGSPLHF. The CDR3 DNA reads as TGTGCCAGCAGCGTGGACAGGGGAGGAGGGTCACCCCTCCACTTT.

The J gene is TRBJ2-7, the V gene TRBV20-1, with TRBD2 identical over 7 bases. J was trimmed by 3 bases and V by 3 bases; bases with no gene match: 8. Germline V gene lookup returns CDR1 DFQATT and CDR2 SNEGSKA (reference sequence). This CDR3 is 14 amino acids long. In DNA form, the CDR3 reads TGCAGTGCTAGTGAGGGACTACCGCTCTACGAGCAGTACTTC. This translates into CSASEGLPLYEQYF.

CDR3 amino acids: CAWSAITGASTEAFF. CDR3 bases: TGTGCCTGGAGTGCAATCACAGGGGCCTCCACTGAAGCTTTCTTT. The chain uses TRBV30 and TRBJ1-1; 7 positions match TRBD1. The trim removed 1 base at V and 4 bases at J, leaving 9 bases unmatched. This CDR3 has 15 amino acids. Germline-derived CDR1 and CDR2 are GTSNPN and SVGIG (reference sequence). Using reference TRBV30 and TRBJ1-1 for the parts outside the CDR3, the full variable domain is SQTIHQWPATLVQPVGSPLSLECTVEGTSNPNLYWYRQAAGRGLQLLFYSVGIGQISSEVPQNLSASRPQDRQFILSSKKLLLSDSGFYLCAWSAITGASTEAFFGQGTRLTVV.

This rearrangement joins TRBV2 to TRBJ2-1; possibly TRBD2 for D (6 bases). CDR3 length: 17 residues. V was trimmed by 4 bases and J by 7 bases, leaving 23 bases between them. The V gene's germline CDR1 is SNHLY and CDR2 FYNNEI. CDR3 sequence reads: CASSVVGLAEAENEQFF. The CDR3 DNA is TGTGCCAGCAGTGTTGTGGGCTTAGCGGAGGCGGAAAATGAGCAGTTCTTC.

This chain joins TRBV15 and TRBJ2-1; 9 nucleotides agree with TRBD2. J gave up 7 bases and V 8 bases, and 9 bases lay outside the gene matches. The CDR3 sequence is 14 residues long. Germline V gene lookup returns CDR1 LNHNV and CDR2 YYDKDF (reference sequence). The CDR3 nucleotides read TGTGCCACCTCCCGAGCGGGGGGTATAAATGAGCAGTTCTTC. Its protein is CATSRAGGINEQFF.

The chain combines TRBV28 with TRBJ2-7; TRBD1 agrees at 7 bases. The CDR3 sequence is 13 residues long. The V segment lost 6 bases and the J segment 2 bases; nucleotides outside the gene matches: 4. From germline, CDR1 is MDHEN and CDR2 SYDVKM. The CDR3 nucleotides are TGTGCCAGCAGCCGACAGGGTACCTACGAGCAGTACGTC. It encodes CASSRQGTYEQYV.

The genes are TRBV4-1 and TRBJ2-7; tentative D call: TRBD1 (6 bases). The CDR3 runs to 13 residues. V was shortened by 4 bases and J by 6 bases, with 13 bases between the two germline ends. Germline CDR1 MGHRA, CDR2 YSYEKL. This CDR3 reads CASSLTGWGEQYV. DNA of the CDR3: TGCGCCAGCAGCCTCACAGGGTGGGGCGAGCAGTACGTC.

CDR3 DNA sequence: TGCGCCAGCAGTGAGCCCCCGACAGGGGATCTCAATCAGCCCCAGCATTTT. Amino acids: CASSEPPTGDLNQPQHF. The chain employs TRBV10-2 and TRBJ1-5; 8 bases map to TRBD1. In germline, CDR1 is WSHSY, CDR2 SAAADI. The CDR3 consists of 17 residues. Losses at the gene ends were 2 bases for V and 3 bases for J; bases not matched to a gene: 9.

The CDR3 spells CSVASDGGPMQYF. CDR3 sequence (DNA): TGCAGCGTTGCCTCCGACGGAGGGCCCATGCAGTACTTC. This sequence joins TRBV29-1 and TRBJ2-7, with D maybe TRBD2 (6 bases). Germline V gives CDR1 SQVTM, CDR2 ANQGSEA. The V end was cut by 4 bases, the J end by 9 bases, with 19 bases between. CDR3 length: 13 residues.

The chain carries TRBV30 and TRBJ2-1, with 11 bases lining up with TRBD2. The V and J ends lost 4 bases and 9 bases, in that order; junction bases with no gene match: 17. CDR3 length: 17 residues. Germline lookup yields CDR1 GTSNPN and CDR2 SVGIG (reference sequence). In DNA form, the CDR3 reads TGTGCCTGGAACCGTGTACGTATTAGCGGGGGGGCGTTTGAGCAGTTCTTC. This codes for CAWNRVRISGGAFEQFF.

This chain uses TRBV5-1 with TRBJ2-1; a weak D match, TRBD1 (6 bases). Germline V CDR1 and CDR2: SGHRS, YFSETQ. The CDR3 is made up of 14 amino acids. Trimming stripped 5 bases from V and 2 bases from J, with 11 bases between. Written as DNA, the CDR3 is TGCGCCAGCAGTGTAGGGGGAGCCTACAATGAGCAGTTCTTC. Its translation is CASSVGGAYNEQFF.

The rearrangement joins TRBV3-1 (or the pseudogene TRBV3-2) to TRBJ2-1; 8 positions agree with TRBD1. CDR3 length: 12 amino acids. Germline V lookup: CDR1 LGHDT, CDR2 YNNKEL (reference sequence). Unmatched junction bases numbered 7, after V lost 3 bases and J lost 15 bases. This chain's CDR3 is CASSQANRGWFF. Here the CDR3 DNA reads TGTGCCAGCAGCCAGGCAAACAGGGGGTGGTTCTTC.

V and J are TRBV7-8 and TRBJ2-1, with D tentatively TRBD2 (6 bases). Germline CDR1 reads SGHVS; CDR2 reads FQNEAQ. The CDR3 is made up of 12 amino acids. The germline V and J ends were trimmed by 5 bases and 7 bases, with 9 bases remaining between them. CDR3 sequence reads: CASSTSGNEQFF. CDR3 sequence (DNA): TGTGCCAGCAGCACAAGCGGGAATGAGCAGTTCTTC. The full variable domain, with the rest looked up from reference TRBV7-8 and TRBJ2-1, is GAGVSQSPRYKVAKRGQDVALRCDPISGHVSLFWYQQALGQGPEFLTYFQNEAQLDKSGLPSDRFFAERPEGSVSTLKIQRTQQEDSAVYLCASSTSGNEQFFGPGTRLTVL.

This chain links TRBV6-5 with TRBJ2-7, with 10 nucleotides matching TRBD1. Germline lookup yields CDR1 MNHEY and CDR2 SVGAGI. This CDR3 contains 14 residues. V lost 6 bases and J lost 3; bases outside the gene matches: 5. The CDR3 loop is CASRETGGGYEQYF. CDR3 nucleotide sequence: TGTGCCAGCAGAGAGACAGGGGGCGGCTACGAGCAGTACTTC.

The CDR3 here is CASSSSGLSTGELFF. The CDR3 DNA is TGTGCCAGCAGTTCGTCGGGTCTTAGCACCGGGGAGCTGTTTTTT. This chain connects TRBV6-5 to TRBJ2-2; the D is unclear. Germline-derived CDR1 and CDR2 are MNHEY and SVGAGI. Trimming stripped 4 bases from V and 4 bases from J, with 13 bases between. The CDR3 runs to 15 residues.

The chain carries TRBV30 and TRBJ1-1, with D hard to call. From germline, CDR1 is GTSNPN and CDR2 SVGIG (reference sequence). The V gene lost 6 bases and the J gene lost 6 bases, with 8 bases spanning the gap. The CDR3 spans 10 residues. CDR3 nucleotide sequence: TGTGCCTGTTCCCCAGCTGAAGCTTTCTTT. Its protein product is CACSPAEAFF.

This clone was detected only a few times. This chain joins TRBV21-1 and TRBJ1-4. TRBV21-1 is a pseudogene locus. The CDR3 consists of 21 residues. The CDR3 DNA follows: TGTGCCAGCAGCAAAGGAGAGAACGACCTCCGAATGCGGTGCCCCGACGAAAAACTGTTTTTT. Its protein is CASSKGENDLRMRCPDEKLFF.

This chain connects TRBV27 to TRBJ1-1, with TRBD1 matching over 8 bases. The ends lost 3 bases at V and 7 bases at J; junction bases unmatched: 7. The V gene's germline CDR1 is MNHEY and CDR2 SMNVEV (reference sequence). The CDR3 spans 14 residues. DNA for the CDR3: TGTGCCAGCAGTTTGAGGACAGGGCGGATTGAAGCTTTCTTT. This encodes CASSLRTGRIEAFF.

In this sample, this clone turned up a few times. The V gene is TRBV9, the J gene TRBJ2-7; 8 bases map to TRBD2. Germline CDR1 SGDLS, CDR2 YYNGEE. The CDR3 totals 15 residues. V trimming: 2 bases; J trimming: 2 bases; junction bases outside the gene matches: 6. CDR3 in amino acids: CASSVSAGGTYEQYF. The CDR3 DNA sequence: TGTGCCAGCAGCGTTTCCGCGGGAGGAACCTACGAGCAGTACTTC.

This clone came up a few times. The chain combines TRBV6-6 with TRBJ1-1, with 7 bases matching TRBD1. The CDR3 is made up of 13 amino acids. CDR1 is MNHNY and CDR2 is SVGAGI in the germline V gene (reference sequence). With 4 bases clipped from V and 5 bases from J, the junction kept 4 bases outside the gene matches. Here the CDR3 reads CASSSPTGTEAFF. CDR3 nucleotides: TGTGCCAGCAGTTCTCCGACAGGGACTGAAGCTTTCTTT.

This clone was seen a few times. V is TRBV18 and J is TRBJ2-3; 12 nucleotides agree with TRBD2. This CDR3 has 19 residues. Germline CDR1 reads KGHSH; CDR2 reads LQKENI. With 3 bases clipped from V and 0 bases from J, the junction kept 10 bases outside the gene matches. The CDR3 DNA reads TGTGCCAGCTCACCGCTCCTAGCGGGAGGGCTAACTAGCACAGATACGCAGTATTTT. Translation gives CASSPLLAGGLTSTDTQYF.

With respect to this clone: The junction differs from germline at one of its ends, possibly a read error. The chain has TRBV6-1 and TRBJ2-7; D gene uncertain. The CDR3 is 15 residues long. Germline V gene sequence: CDR1 MNHNS, CDR2 SASEGT. Here the CDR3 reads CASSQAVSTAYEQYF. The CDR3 nucleotides are TGTGCCAGCAGTCAAGCAGTGTCCACAGCCTACGAGCAGTACTTC.

This CDR3 is CASSGLAVREDTEAFF. CDR3 nucleotides: TGTGCCAGTAGTGGCCTTGCTGTCAGGGAGGATACTGAAGCTTTCTTT. The chain combines TRBV19 with TRBJ1-1; D might be TRBD1 (5 bases). This CDR3 has 16 residues. CDR1 and CDR2 (germline): LNHDA, SQIVND (reference sequence). V lost 5 bases, J lost 5 bases, and 21 bases lay in between.

This chain links TRBV6-5 with TRBJ1-1, with TRBD1 identical over 9 bases. The CDR3 covers 15 residues. The germline V gene has CDR1 MNHEY and CDR2 SVGAGI. Losses at the gene ends were 6 bases for V and 2 bases for J; bases not matched to a gene: 7. In DNA, the CDR3 is TGTGCCAGCAGGTGGACAGGGGCTCCAAACACTGAAGCTTTCTTT. The encoded protein is CASRWTGAPNTEAFF.

The V and J genes are TRBV7-2 and TRBJ1-5; D might be TRBD1 (5 bases). There are 16 residues in the CDR3. Germline V gene lookup returns CDR1 SGHTA and CDR2 FQGNSA. V was trimmed by 0 bases and J by 3 bases, leaving 12 bases between them. In DNA, the CDR3 is TGTGCCAGCAGCTTAGCGCAGGGTCGCAACAATCAGCCCCAGCATTTT. Translated: CASSLAQGRNNQPQHF.

The sample holds one count of this clone. This chain joins TRBV7-9 and TRBJ2-3, with TRBD1 matching 7 bases. This CDR3 is 15 amino acids long. CDR1 SEHNR and CDR2 FQNEAQ come from the germline V gene (reference sequence). The V segment lost 5 bases and the J segment 3 bases; nucleotides outside the gene matches: 8. The CDR3 is CASSLWGRGTDTQYF. The CDR3 bases are TGTGCCAGCAGCCTATGGGGCAGGGGGACAGATACGCAGTATTTT.